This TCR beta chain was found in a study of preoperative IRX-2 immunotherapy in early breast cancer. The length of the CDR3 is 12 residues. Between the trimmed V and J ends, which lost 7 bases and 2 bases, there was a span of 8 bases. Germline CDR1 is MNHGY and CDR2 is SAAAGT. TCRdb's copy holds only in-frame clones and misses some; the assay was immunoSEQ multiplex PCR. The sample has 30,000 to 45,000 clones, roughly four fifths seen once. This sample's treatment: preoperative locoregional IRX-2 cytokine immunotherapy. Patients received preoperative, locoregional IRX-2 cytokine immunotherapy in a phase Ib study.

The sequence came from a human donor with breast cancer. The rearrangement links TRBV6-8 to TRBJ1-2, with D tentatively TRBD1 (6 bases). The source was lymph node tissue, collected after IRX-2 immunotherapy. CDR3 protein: CASKQGNYGYTF. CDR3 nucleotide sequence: TGTGCCAGCAAGCAGGGGAACTATGGCTACACCTTC.